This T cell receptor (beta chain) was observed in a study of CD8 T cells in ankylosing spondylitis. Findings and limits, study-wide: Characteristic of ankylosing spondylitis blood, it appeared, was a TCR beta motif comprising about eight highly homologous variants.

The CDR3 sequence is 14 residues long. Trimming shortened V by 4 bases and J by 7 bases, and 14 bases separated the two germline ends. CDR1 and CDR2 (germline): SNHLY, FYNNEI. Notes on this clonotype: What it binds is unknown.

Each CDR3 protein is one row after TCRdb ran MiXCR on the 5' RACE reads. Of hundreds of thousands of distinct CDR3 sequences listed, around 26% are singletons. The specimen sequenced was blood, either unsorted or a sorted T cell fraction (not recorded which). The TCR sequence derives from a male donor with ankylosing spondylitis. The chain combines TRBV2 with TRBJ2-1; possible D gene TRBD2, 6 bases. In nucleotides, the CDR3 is TGTGCCAGCAGTGTGGTAGCGGTTGGGAATGAGCAGTTCTTC. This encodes CASSVVAVGNEQFF.